These 31 T cell receptor beta chains originate from one sample sequenced in a study of blood T cell repertoires in COVID-19. TCRdb's copy holds only in-frame clones and misses some; the assay was immunoSEQ multiplex PCR. This sample has about 270,000 clones, with more than 70% found just once. The sample taken for sequencing was peripheral blood. These receptors were obtained from a woman younger than 35 with acute or convalescent COVID-19.

The CDR3 bases are TGTGCCAGCAGCCCCGAACCCTACTCCTACAATGAGCAGTTCTTC. This encodes CASSPEPYSYNEQFF. V usage is TRBV7-3 and J usage is TRBJ2-1; D is undetermined. The CDR3 spans 15 residues. V gave up 5 bases and J gave up 0 bases, with 11 bases separating them. The germline gives CDR1 SGHTA, CDR2 FQGTGA.

V is TRBV19 and J is TRBJ2-7; D is perhaps TRBD2 (5 bases). The germline CDR1 and CDR2 sequences are LNHDA and SQIVND (reference sequence). The CDR3 has 15 residues. Deletions cut 0 bases from V and 2 bases from J, with 11 bases between. As DNA, the CDR3 is TGTGCCAGTAGTATAGAATCCCGGGGAACCTACGAGCAGTACTTC. Its protein product is CASSIESRGTYEQYF. The full variable domain, its missing parts supplied by reference TRBV19 and TRBJ2-7, is DGGITQSPKYLFRKEGQNVTLSCEQNLNHDAMYWYRQDPGQGLRLIYYSQIVNDFQKGDIAEGYSVSREKKESFPLTVTSAQKNPTAFYLCASSIESRGTYEQYFGPGTRLTVT.

This rearrangement joins TRBV28 to TRBJ1-1; tentative D call: TRBD1 (5 bases). This CDR3 has 17 amino acids. V was pared by 2 bases and J by 0 bases, with 16 bases between. Germline assignment: CDR1 MDHEN and CDR2 SYDVKM. In nucleotides, the CDR3 is TGTGCCAGCAGTTTAATTGGAAAGGGGTTGTTGAACACTGAAGCTTTCTTT. Translating gives CASSLIGKGLLNTEAFF. The variable domain in full, with the rest retrieved from reference TRBV28 and TRBJ1-1, is DVKVTQSSRYLVKRTGEKVFLECVQDMDHENMFWYRQDPGLGLRLIYFSYDVKMKEKGDIPEGYSVSREKKERFSLILESASTNQTSMYLCASSLIGKGLLNTEAFFGQGTRLTVV.

The chain couples TRBV5-1 to TRBJ1-2; D unresolved. The germline V gene encodes CDR1 SGHRS and CDR2 YFSETQ. This CDR3 spans 14 amino acids. V lost 1 base, J lost 4 bases, and 11 bases lay in between. CDR3 region: CASSLSADSYGYTF. The CDR3 DNA is TGCGCCAGCAGCTTGTCAGCAGACTCCTATGGCTACACCTTC. The full variable domain, its missing parts supplied by reference TRBV5-1 and TRBJ1-2, is KAGVTQTPRYLIKTRGQQVTLSCSPISGHRSVSWYQQTPGQGLQFLFEYFSETQRNKGNFPGRFSGRQFSNSRSEMNVSTLELGDSALYLCASSLSADSYGYTFGSGTRLTVV.

CDR3 in amino acids: CASSLGWTSGANEQFF. The CDR3 region has the DNA TGTGCCAGCAGCTTAGGGTGGACTAGCGGCGCAAATGAGCAGTTCTTC. The V call is TRBV11-3, the J call TRBJ2-1, with 10 bases aligning to TRBD2. J gave up 7 bases and V 1 base, and 7 bases lay outside the gene matches. The CDR3 extends over 16 amino acids. Germline lookup yields CDR1 SGHNT and CDR2 YENEEA.

The chain combines TRBV18 with TRBJ1-6; 10 nucleotides agree with TRBD1. The V segment lost 3 bases and the J segment 7 bases; nucleotides outside the gene matches: 3. The CDR3 runs 15 residues. Germline CDR1 reads KGHSH; CDR2 reads LQKENI. In DNA, the CDR3 is TGTGCCAGCTCACCTCGGACAGGGGGAAATTCACCCCTCCACTTT. Amino acids: CASSPRTGGNSPLHF.

The V and J genes are TRBV6-2 or TRBV6-3 and TRBJ2-7; D remains unclear. Trimming shortened V by 6 bases and J by 2 bases, and 11 bases separated the two germline ends. This CDR3 region has 13 residues. Germline V gene data show CDR1 as MNHEY and CDR2 as SVGEGT. The CDR3 region has the DNA TGTGCCAGCAGCGGCGGAGCCCCCTACGAGCAGTACTTC. Translated: CASSGGAPYEQYF.

The V gene is TRBV7-9, the J gene TRBJ2-7, with a possible D match to TRBD2 (5 bases). CDR3 length equals 13 residues. V shed 4 bases and J shed 1 base, with 8 bases lying between them. Germline CDR1 is SEHNR and CDR2 is FQNEAQ (reference sequence). CDR3 sequence (DNA): TGTGCCAGCAGCTCCGGGGAGTCCTACGAGCAGTACTTC. Its translation: CASSSGESYEQYF.

To note about this clone: A junction end diverges from the germline sequence, so it may reflect a read error. The V call is TRBV3-1 (or the pseudogene TRBV3-2), the J call TRBJ2-7; 10 nucleotides line up with TRBD1. Germline CDR1 LGHDT, CDR2 YNNKEL (reference sequence). The CDR3 has 16 residues. The CDR3, as DNA: TGTGCCAGCACCCAAGGAGGGACAGGGGACTCCTACGAGCAGTACTTC. Amino acid sequence: CASTQGGTGDSYEQYF.

This chain uses TRBV20-1 with TRBJ2-5, with D uncertain. Trimming removed 6 bases at V and 2 bases at J, with 7 bases between. CDR3 length: 11 residues. The germline CDR1 and CDR2 sequences are DFQATT and SNEGSKA (reference sequence). CDR3 region: CSARSQETQYF. CDR3 in DNA: TGCAGTGCCCGGTCACAAGAGACCCAGTACTTC.

The chain is built from TRBV4-3 and TRBJ2-3, with TRBD2 as a possible D gene (6 bases). This CDR3 is 16 amino acids long. Germline V gene sequence: CDR1 LGHNA, CDR2 YSLEER. The ends were cut back, 2 bases at V and 2 bases at J, with 14 bases in the middle. CDR3 DNA: TGCGCCAGCAGCCAAAGGTATGGAGGGATCACAGATACGCAGTATTTT. Its protein is CASSQRYGGITDTQYF.

V usage is TRBV15 and J usage is TRBJ1-6; no definite D call. This CDR3 is 19 amino acids long. CDR1 and CDR2 from the germline V gene are LNHNV and YYDKDF (reference sequence). Trimming removed 0 bases at V and 8 bases at J, with 23 bases between. CDR3 in DNA: TGTGCCACCAGCAGAGATTTGGCAGCGAGCCTCCGGAGGGATTCACCCCTCCACTTT. This translates into CATSRDLAASLRRDSPLHF.

The chain joins TRBV11-2 to TRBJ1-5; D is ambiguous. Germline V CDR1 and CDR2: SGHAT, FQNNGV. The CDR3 contains 15 residues. Trimming cost V 0 bases and J 3 bases, with 9 bases left between them. CDR3 nucleotides: TGTGCCAGCAGCTTAGACCGACACCCCAATCAGCCCCAGCATTTT. Its protein is CASSLDRHPNQPQHF.

The V call is TRBV28, the J call TRBJ1-4, with no clear D. The CDR3 loop spans 15 amino acids. The V end was cut by 7 bases, the J end by 0 bases, with 12 bases between. The germline gives CDR1 MDHEN, CDR2 SYDVKM. The CDR3 is CASIPPGATNEKLFF. The CDR3 bases are TGTGCCAGCATTCCACCCGGAGCAACTAATGAAAAACTGTTTTTT.

This sequence joins TRBV4-3 and TRBJ2-7; TRBD2 agrees at 12 bases. Trimming at V came to 0 bases and at J to 2 bases, leaving 5 bases not matched to a gene. The CDR3 is 17 amino acids. The germline CDR1 and CDR2 sequences are LGHNA and YSLEER. CDR3 loop: CASSQDPPSGRAYEQYF. Here the CDR3 DNA reads TGCGCCAGCAGCCAAGATCCGCCTAGCGGGAGGGCCTACGAGCAGTACTTC.

The chain joins TRBV13 to TRBJ1-3, with a tentative D call TRBD1 (6 bases). Between the trimmed V and J ends, which lost 5 bases and 4 bases, there was a span of 18 bases. This CDR3 is 16 amino acids long. Germline CDR1 is PRHDT and CDR2 is FYEKMQ (reference sequence). CDR3 DNA sequence: TGTGCCAGCAGCACCGCTGGGTGGACAGAAGGAAACACCATATATTTT. Translation: CASSTAGWTEGNTIYF.

The chain recombines TRBV6-1 with TRBJ2-7; D perhaps matches TRBD1 (5 bases). Trimming pared 2 bases from V and 1 base from J, leaving 21 bases between. This CDR3 region has 18 residues. CDR1 MNHNS and CDR2 SASEGT come from the germline V gene. The CDR3 nucleotides are TGTGCCAGCAGTGAATCGGGTTACGAGACAGCCCATTCCTACGAGCAGTACTTC. Translation: CASSESGYETAHSYEQYF.

This clone has more than one count but fewer than ten. This rearrangement joins TRBV18 to TRBJ1-2, with 10 bases aligning to TRBD1. The germline V gene encodes CDR1 KGHSH and CDR2 LQKENI. The V segment lost 6 bases and the J segment 6 bases; nucleotides outside the gene matches: 4. The CDR3 covers 13 residues. The chain's CDR3 is CASSPTGGNGYTF. The CDR3 DNA reads TGTGCCAGCTCGCCGACAGGGGGCAATGGCTACACCTTC.

The V call is TRBV28, the J call TRBJ1-1; D possibly corresponds to TRBD1 (5 bases). Germline CDR1 reads MDHEN; CDR2 reads SYDVKM. Trimming took 5 bases from V and 10 from J, leaving 20 bases between them. The CDR3 is made up of 14 amino acids. CDR3 sequence reads: CASSTPGGVARAFF. In nucleotides, the CDR3 is TGTGCCAGCAGTACCCCGGGGGGGGTTGCAAGAGCTTTCTTT.

The chain joins TRBV7-6 to TRBJ2-3, with TRBD1 as a possible D gene (5 bases). Germline CDR1 is SGHVS and CDR2 is FNYEAQ. V was shortened by 1 base and J by 4 bases, with 18 bases between the two germline ends. CDR3 length equals 17 residues. CDR3 bases: TGTGCCAGCAGCTTAGTTTTCGGCAGGGAATACCCAGATACGCAGTATTTT. Residues: CASSLVFGREYPDTQYF. The full variable domain, with the rest looked up from reference TRBV7-6 and TRBJ2-3, is GAGVSQSPRYKVTKRGQDVALRCDPISGHVSLYWYRQALGQGPEFLTYFNYEAQQDKSGLPNDRFSAERPEGSISTLTIQRTEQRDSAMYRCASSLVFGREYPDTQYFGPGTRLTVL.

This rearrangement joins TRBV7-9 to TRBJ2-1; D is perhaps TRBD2 (5 bases). V gave up 5 bases and J gave up 0 bases, with 14 bases separating them. Germline V gene lookup returns CDR1 SEHNR and CDR2 FQNEAQ (reference sequence). The CDR3 consists of 16 residues. This CDR3 reads CASSPLSGVSYNEQFF. DNA of the CDR3: TGTGCCAGCAGCCCCCTTTCCGGGGTCTCCTACAATGAGCAGTTCTTC.

This chain connects TRBV12-3 or TRBV12-4 to TRBJ2-1, with 10 positions matching TRBD2. Trimming at V came to 2 bases and at J to 15 bases, leaving 7 bases not matched to a gene. The CDR3 consists of 13 residues. The CDR3 loop reads CASSLPPGTSAFF. The CDR3 bases are TGTGCCAGCAGTTTACCGCCCGGGACTAGCGCGTTCTTC.

This sequence joins TRBV5-4 and TRBJ2-5; 11 bases map to TRBD2. There are 19 residues in the CDR3. Unmatched junction bases numbered 10, after V lost 0 bases and J lost 0 bases. CDR1 is SGHNT and CDR2 is YYREEE in the germline V gene (reference sequence). CDR3 protein: CASSLGILAGDNHQETQYF. CDR3 sequence (DNA): TGTGCCAGCAGCTTGGGCATACTAGCGGGAGACAATCACCAAGAGACCCAGTACTTC.

The chain combines TRBV7-9 with TRBJ1-3; D is ambiguous. Trimming took off 5 bases at V and 2 bases at J, with 13 bases between the two ends. The CDR3 length is 15 residues. The germline gives CDR1 SEHNR, CDR2 FQNEAQ (reference sequence). The CDR3 loop reads CASSIPPGAGNTIYF. CDR3 sequence (DNA): TGTGCCAGCAGCATCCCCCCCGGGGCTGGAAACACCATATATTTT. The full variable domain, with the rest looked up from reference TRBV7-9 and TRBJ1-3, is DTGVSQNPRHKITKRGQNVTFRCDPISEHNRLYWYRQTLGQGPEFLTYFQNEAQLEKSRLLSDRFSAERPKGSFSTLEIQRTEQGDSAMYLCASSIPPGAGNTIYFGEGSWLTVV.

The V gene is TRBV6-2 or TRBV6-3, the J gene TRBJ1-5; 8 bases are a match to TRBD1. This CDR3 is 18 amino acids long. Trimming took 4 bases from V and 1 from J; bases not matched to a gene: 12. Germline values: CDR1 MNHEY, CDR2 SVGEGT. The CDR3 is CASSFRDRLTRSNQPQHF. CDR3 sequence (DNA): TGTGCCAGCAGTTTCCGGGACAGGCTGACACGCAGCAATCAGCCCCAGCATTTT.

The chain uses TRBV3-1 (or the pseudogene TRBV3-2) and TRBJ2-1, with a weak D call TRBD2 (7 bases). V was clipped by 2 bases and J by 6 bases, with 8 bases between them. Per germline, CDR1 LGHDT and CDR2 YNNKEL (reference sequence). The CDR3 spans 13 residues. The CDR3 DNA reads as TGTGCCAGCAGCCAAAGGGGGGGCAATGAGCAGTTCTTC. Protein sequence: CASSQRGGNEQFF.

Turning to this clone: Compared with germline, one end of the junction differs, possibly owing to a read error. The chain links TRBV27 to TRBJ1-2; D gene uncertain. The CDR3 is made up of 13 amino acids. Germline CDR1 MNHEY, CDR2 SMNVEV (reference sequence). The CDR3 nucleotides read TGTGCCAGCAGTCTATCCGAGTCGGGAGGCTACACCTTC. It codes for CASSLSESGGYTF.

The CDR3 loop is CASSFSFSSGAGYTF. DNA for the CDR3: TGTGCCAGCAGTTTCTCATTCAGTAGTGGGGCCGGCTACACCTTC. The rearrangement uses TRBV28 and TRBJ1-2; maybe TRBD1 (5 bases). V was pared by 3 bases and J by 8 bases, with 19 bases between. Germline V gene sequence: CDR1 MDHEN, CDR2 SYDVKM. The CDR3 consists of 15 residues.

This clone was counted once. The chain joins TRBV13 to TRBJ2-1; weak D call: TRBD1 (6 bases). The CDR3 contains 15 residues. Germline CDR1 PRHDT, CDR2 FYEKMQ (reference sequence). Deletions cut 5 bases from V and 2 bases from J, with 13 bases between. CDR3 DNA sequence: TGTGCCAGCAGCCGAACAGGGAACCCCTACAATGAGCAGTTCTTC. This translates into CASSRTGNPYNEQFF.

V is TRBV3-1 (or the pseudogene TRBV3-2) and J is TRBJ2-7; 13 bases map to TRBD2. V shed 5 bases, J shed 2 bases, and the junction held 3 bases outside the gene matches. The CDR3 has 15 amino acids. The germline CDR1 and CDR2 sequences are LGHDT and YNNKEL (reference sequence). The CDR3 loop is CASSRTSGGAYEQYF. Written as DNA, the CDR3 is TGTGCCAGCAGCAGGACTAGCGGGGGTGCCTACGAGCAGTACTTC.

The chain couples TRBV2 to TRBJ2-3, with TRBD1 matching 11 bases. Germline CDR1 is SNHLY and CDR2 is FYNNEI. V dropped 6 bases and J dropped 1; count of bases not matched to a gene: 3. The CDR3 contains 15 residues. CDR3 sequence (DNA): TGTGCCAGCAGGGGACAGGGGGTGGGCACAGATACGCAGTATTTT. Translated: CASRGQGVGTDTQYF.